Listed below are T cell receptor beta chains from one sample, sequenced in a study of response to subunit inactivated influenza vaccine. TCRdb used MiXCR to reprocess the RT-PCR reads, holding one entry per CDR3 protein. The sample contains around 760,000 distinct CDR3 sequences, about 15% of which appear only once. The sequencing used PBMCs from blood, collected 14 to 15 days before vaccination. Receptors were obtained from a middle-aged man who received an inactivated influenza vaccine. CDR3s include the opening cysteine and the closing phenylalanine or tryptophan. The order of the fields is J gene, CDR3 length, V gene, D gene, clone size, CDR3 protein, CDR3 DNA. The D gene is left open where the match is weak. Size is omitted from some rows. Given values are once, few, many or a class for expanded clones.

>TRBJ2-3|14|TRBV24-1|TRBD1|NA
CATSDGRTGRTQYF
TGTGCCACCAGTGATGGCCGGACAGGGAGGACGCAGTATTTT
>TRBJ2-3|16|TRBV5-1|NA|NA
CASSILQGPSTDTQYF
TGCGCCAGCAGCATCCTCCAGGGGCCTAGCACAGATACGCAGTATTTT
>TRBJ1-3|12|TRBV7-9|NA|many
CASSWAAGESYF
TGTGCCAGCAGTTGGGCGGCAGGGGAAAGCTATTTT
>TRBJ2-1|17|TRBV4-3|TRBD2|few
CASSQGFPSGVDNEQFF
TGCGCCAGCAGCCAAGGATTCCCTAGCGGGGTAGACAATGAGCAGTTCTTC
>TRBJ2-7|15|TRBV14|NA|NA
CASSRDRDTRYEQYF
TGTGCCAGCAGCCGCGACCGGGACACCCGCTACGAGCAGTACTTC
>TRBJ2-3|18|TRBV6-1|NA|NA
CASRRVQGTTVSTDTQYF
TGTGCCAGCAGAAGGGTGCAGGGCACTACCGTTAGCACAGATACGCAGTATTTT
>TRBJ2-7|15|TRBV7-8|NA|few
CASSHRAVLFYEQYF
TGTGCCAGCAGCCATAGAGCCGTACTTTTCTACGAGCAGTACTTC
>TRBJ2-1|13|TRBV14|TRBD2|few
CASSQDPAGRQFF
TGTGCCAGCAGCCAAGATCCAGCGGGGAGGCAGTTCTTC
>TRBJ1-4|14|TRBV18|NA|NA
CASSPRQLNEKLFF
TGTGCCAGCTCACCAAGACAGCTTAATGAAAAACTGTTTTTT
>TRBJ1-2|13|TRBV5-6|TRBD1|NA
CASSRDSYYGYTF
TGTGCCAGCAGCAGGGACAGTTACTATGGCTACACCTTC
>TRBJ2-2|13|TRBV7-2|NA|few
CASSLRDAGELFF
TGTGCCAGCAGCTTGAGGGACGCCGGGGAGCTGTTTTTT
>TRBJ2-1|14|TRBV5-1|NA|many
CASSPGRDIDEQFF
TGCGCCAGCAGCCCGGGAAGGGACATCGATGAGCAGTTCTTC
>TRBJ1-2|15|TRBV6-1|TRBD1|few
CASSKGLHDRGVCTF
TGTGCCAGCAGTAAAGGCCTCCACGACAGGGGGGTCTGCACCTTC
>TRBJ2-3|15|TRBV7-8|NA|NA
CASSFTGRGLDTQYF
TGTGCCAGCAGCTTTACAGGGCGAGGCTTGGATACGCAGTATTTT
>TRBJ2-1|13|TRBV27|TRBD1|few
CASSMDRGHEQFF
TGTGCCAGCAGTATGGACAGGGGCCATGAGCAGTTCTTC
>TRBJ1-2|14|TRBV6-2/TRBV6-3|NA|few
CASSYGTDLYGYTF
TGTGCCAGCAGTTACGGAACAGACCTCTATGGCTACACCTTC
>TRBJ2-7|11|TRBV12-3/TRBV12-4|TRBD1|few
CASTSRGEQYF
TGTGCCAGCACCTCCAGGGGGGAGCAGTACTTC
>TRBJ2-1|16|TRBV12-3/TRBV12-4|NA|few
CASSLVMAWLANEQFF
TGTGCCAGCAGTTTAGTTATGGCCTGGCTAGCAAATGAGCAGTTCTTC
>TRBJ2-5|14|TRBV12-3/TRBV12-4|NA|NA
CASSFWTDQETQYF
TGTGCCAGCAGTTTCTGGACAGACCAAGAGACCCAGTACTTC
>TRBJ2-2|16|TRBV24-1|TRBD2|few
CATSDPLAGGKEELFF
TGTGCCACCAGTGATCCGCTAGCGGGAGGGAAAGAGGAGCTGTTTTTT
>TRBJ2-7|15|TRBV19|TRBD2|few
CASSTYSGSFYEQYF
TGTGCCAGTAGTACATATAGCGGGAGTTTTTACGAGCAGTACTTC
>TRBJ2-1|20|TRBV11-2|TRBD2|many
CASSSRMGLAGAFSYNEQFF
TGTGCCAGCAGCTCAAGGATGGGACTAGCGGGAGCTTTCTCCTACAATGAGCAGTTCTTC
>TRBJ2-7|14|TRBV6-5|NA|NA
CASSYGREVDEQYF
TGTGCCAGCAGTTACGGCAGGGAGGTTGACGAGCAGTACTTC
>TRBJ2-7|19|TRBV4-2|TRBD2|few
CASSQDGYRTSGRVYEQYF
TGTGCCAGCAGCCAAGATGGGTACCGGACTAGCGGGAGGGTGTACGAGCAGTACTTC
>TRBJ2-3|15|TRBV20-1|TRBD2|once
CCANLLAGGPDTQYF
TGCTGTGCTAACCTACTAGCGGGAGGGCCAGATACGCAGTATTTT
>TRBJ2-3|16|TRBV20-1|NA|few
CSAVRFRGHTTDTQYF
TGCAGTGCTGTTCGGTTCAGGGGACACACCACAGATACGCAGTATTTT
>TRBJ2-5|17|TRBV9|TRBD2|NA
CASSVGLAGGGQETQYF
TGTGCCAGCAGCGTCGGTCTAGCGGGGGGCGGCCAAGAGACCCAGTACTTC
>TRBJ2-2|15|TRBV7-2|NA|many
CASSLHGVDTGELFF
TGTGCCAGCAGCTTACATGGGGTAGACACCGGGGAGCTGTTTTTT
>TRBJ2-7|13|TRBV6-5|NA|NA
CASSYFGQYEQYF
TGTGCCAGCAGTTACTTTGGACAGTACGAGCAGTACTTC
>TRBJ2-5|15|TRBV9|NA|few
CASSEGLGGAETQYF
TGTGCCAGCAGCGAGGGGCTCGGGGGCGCGGAGACCCAGTACTTC
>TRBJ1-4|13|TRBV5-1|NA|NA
CASSLAGLDKLFF
TGCGCCAGCAGCTTGGCCGGGTTGGACAAACTGTTTTTT
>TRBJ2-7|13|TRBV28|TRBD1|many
CASRRQGSYEQYF
TGTGCCAGCAGGAGACAGGGTTCCTACGAGCAGTACTTC
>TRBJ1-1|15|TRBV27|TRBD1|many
CASSPRDRDRTEAFF
TGTGCCAGCAGTCCTAGGGACAGGGATAGAACTGAAGCTTTCTTT
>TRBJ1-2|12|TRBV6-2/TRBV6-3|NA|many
CASGQSNYGYTF
TGTGCCAGCGGGCAGTCCAACTATGGCTACACCTTC
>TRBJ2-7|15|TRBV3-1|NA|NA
CASSQDFQGAYEQYF
TGTGCCAGCAGCCAAGATTTCCAGGGCGCCTACGAGCAGTACTTC
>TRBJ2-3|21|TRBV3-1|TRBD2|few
CASSQVEAGTSGRAFIDTQYF
TGTGCCAGCAGCCAAGTTGAGGCCGGGACTAGCGGGAGGGCCTTTATAGATACGCAGTATTTT
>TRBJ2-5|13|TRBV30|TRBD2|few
CAWTWTSSGSQYF
TGTGCCTGGACCTGGACTAGCAGTGGGTCCCAGTACTTC
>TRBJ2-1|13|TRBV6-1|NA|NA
CASSEYGYNEQFF
TGTGCCAGCAGTGAATATGGATACAATGAGCAGTTCTTC
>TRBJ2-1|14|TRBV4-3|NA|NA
CASSQVSGQGEQFF
TGCGCCAGCAGCCAAGTAAGCGGGCAAGGGGAGCAGTTCTTC
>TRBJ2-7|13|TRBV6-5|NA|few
CASSYGSGYEQYF
TGTGCCAGCAGTTACGGCAGCGGCTACGAGCAGTACTTC
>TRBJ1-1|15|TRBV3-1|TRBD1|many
CASSQDPGGATEAFF
TGTGCCAGCAGCCAAGATCCAGGGGGCGCAACTGAAGCTTTCTTT
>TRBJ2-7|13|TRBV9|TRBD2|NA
CASSASGDYEQYF
TGTGCCAGCAGCGCTAGCGGAGACTACGAGCAGTACTTC
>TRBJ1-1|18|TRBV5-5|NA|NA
CASSLVLARLTGRTEAFF
TGTGCCAGCAGCTTGGTCCTCGCTCGGTTAACAGGGAGGACTGAAGCTTTCTTT
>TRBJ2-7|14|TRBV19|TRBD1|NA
CASSITGGAYEQYF
TGTGCCAGTAGTATAACAGGGGGCGCCTACGAGCAGTACTTC
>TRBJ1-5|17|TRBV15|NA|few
CATSRDWNGQGNQPQHF
TGTGCCACCAGCAGAGATTGGAACGGGCAGGGCAATCAGCCCCAGCATTTT
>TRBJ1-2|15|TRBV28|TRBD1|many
CASSETGQGIYGYTF
TGTGCCAGCAGTGAGACCGGACAGGGGATCTATGGCTACACCTTC
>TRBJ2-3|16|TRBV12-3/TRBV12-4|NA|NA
CASTRGLGGSADTQYF
TGTGCCAGCACCCGGGGCTTAGGGGGGAGCGCAGATACGCAGTATTTT
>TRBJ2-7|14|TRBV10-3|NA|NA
CAISPGLYSYEQYF
TGTGCCATCAGCCCCGGGCTCTACTCCTACGAGCAGTACTTC
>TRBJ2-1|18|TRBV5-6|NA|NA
CASSLWAWARLAYNEQFF
TGTGCCAGCAGCTTGTGGGCGTGGGCCCGCCTAGCCTACAATGAGCAGTTCTTC
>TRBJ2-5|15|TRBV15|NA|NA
CATSRGVGFQETQYF
TGTGCCACCAGCAGAGGTGTGGGATTTCAAGAGACCCAGTACTTC
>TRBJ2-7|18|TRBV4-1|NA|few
CASSQDWWADRTKNEQYF
TGCGCCAGCAGCCAAGACTGGTGGGCCGACAGGACGAAAAACGAGCAGTACTTC
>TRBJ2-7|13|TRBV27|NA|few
CASRLSATYEQYF
TGTGCCAGCAGACTCTCCGCGACCTACGAGCAGTACTTC
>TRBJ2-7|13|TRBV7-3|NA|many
CASSLSAGYEQYF
TGTGCCAGCAGCTTAAGTGCAGGCTACGAGCAGTACTTC
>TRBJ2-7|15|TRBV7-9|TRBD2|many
CASSLGAGGTYEQYF
TGTGCCAGCAGCTTAGGAGCGGGAGGCACCTACGAGCAGTACTTC
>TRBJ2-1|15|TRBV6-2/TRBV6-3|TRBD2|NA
CASSSSLAGVGEQFF
TGTGCCAGCAGTTCATCACTAGCGGGAGTGGGTGAGCAGTTCTTC
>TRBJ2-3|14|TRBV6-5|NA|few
CASTLLGAEDTQYF
TGTGCCAGCACCTTACTGGGAGCAGAAGATACGCAGTATTTT
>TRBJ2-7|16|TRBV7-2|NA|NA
CASSITGGSPLGEQYF
TGTGCCAGCAGCATCACCGGGGGTTCTCCTTTGGGCGAGCAGTACTTC
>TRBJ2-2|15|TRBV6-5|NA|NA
CASSYSIFGSGELFF
TGTGCCAGCAGTTACTCGATTTTCGGGTCCGGGGAGCTGTTTTTT
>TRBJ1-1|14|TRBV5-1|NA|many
CASSLEGGRTEAFF
TGCGCCAGCAGCTTGGAAGGGGGAAGGACTGAAGCTTTCTTT